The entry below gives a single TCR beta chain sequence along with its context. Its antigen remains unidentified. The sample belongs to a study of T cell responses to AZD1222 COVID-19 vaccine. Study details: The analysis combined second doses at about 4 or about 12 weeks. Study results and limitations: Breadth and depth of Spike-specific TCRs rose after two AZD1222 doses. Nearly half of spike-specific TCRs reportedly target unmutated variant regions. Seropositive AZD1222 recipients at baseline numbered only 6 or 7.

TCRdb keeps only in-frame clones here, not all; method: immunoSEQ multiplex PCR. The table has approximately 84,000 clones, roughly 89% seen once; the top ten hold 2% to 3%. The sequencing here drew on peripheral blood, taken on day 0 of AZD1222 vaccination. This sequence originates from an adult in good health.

In nucleotides, the CDR3 is TGTGCCAGTACAGACACCGGGGAGCTGTTTTTT. Translated, it gives CASTDTGELFF. V gene TRBV19 combines with J gene TRBJ2-2; D is uncertain. The CDR3 spans 11 residues. Germline V gene lookup returns CDR1 LNHDA and CDR2 SQIVND (reference sequence). The ends were cut back, 7 bases at V and 3 bases at J, with 3 bases in the middle.